Sequencing of this T cell receptor (beta chain) was carried out in a study of cytomegalovirus exposure and HLA in healthy donors. Study details: Within the Caucasian-associated ancestry cluster were around 80% of the roughly 360 genotyped donors.

A multiplex PCR was run with 60 Vbeta primers and 13 Jbeta primers. Profiled with immunoSEQ multiplex PCR; TCRdb holds only in-frame clones, not every one. The data show roughly 140,000 clones, with approximately 68% seen just once and 2% to 2.5% held by the top ten. Overall study findings and caveats: Per a later analysis, HLA-associated TCR beta chains showed more clonal expansion than other, equally common TCR beta chains.

In the case of this clone: Its cognate antigen is unknown.

This TCR was sampled from a man aged 40-55 years in good health and CMV-seronegative. Sequencing was carried out using PBMCs.

CDR3 loop: CASRLGPGGKDEQYF. CDR3 DNA: TGTGCCAGCAGACTAGGCCCAGGGGGCAAGGACGAGCAGTACTTC. The chain joins TRBV28 to TRBJ2-7, with 8 nucleotides matching TRBD1. Per germline, CDR1 MDHEN and CDR2 SYDVKM. The CDR3 has 15 residues. V shed 6 bases, J shed 5 bases, and the junction held 12 bases outside the gene matches.